This TCR beta chain was captured in a study of OX40 agonist ivuxolimab in advanced cancers. Study context: The study treated patients with ivuxolimab, an agonistic anti-OX40 (CD134) antibody. At doses from 0.01 to 10 mg/kg, patients were given intravenous ivuxolimab every 2 weeks. Study outcomes and limitations: The antigen specificity of the peripheral T cells (those that were expanded) was not determined. Clonal expansion by week 6 occurred in CD4+ and CD8+ blood T cells (at 0.1 to 3.0 mg/kg).

TCRdb's table, derived via immunoSEQ multiplex PCR, lists solely in-frame clones and lacks some. Of 75,000 to 95,000 clones listed, 85% are singletons. For this clone: What it binds is not known.

In germline, CDR1 is SGHTA, CDR2 FQGNSA. The germline V and J ends were trimmed by 6 bases and 3 bases, with 8 bases remaining between them. This CDR3 has 12 amino acids. The origin of this receptor is an adult with an advanced solid tumor such as melanoma, head and neck, liver or kidney cancer. Sequenced material: CD4+ or CD8+ T cells sorted from blood, taken in a trial of the OX40 agonist ivuxolimab. The chain uses TRBV7-2 and TRBJ1-1; TRBD1 is a possible D gene (5 bases). The CDR3 coding sequence is TGTGCCAGCAGGAAACAGGACACTGAAGCTTTCTTT. Amino acids: CASRKQDTEAFF.